This TCR beta chain derives from a study of blood T cells in healthy people across ages. General study results and limits: Age advanced and TCR beta diversity per million T cells fell, roughly linearly. Estimates of diversity drawn from one million T cells were considered underestimates.

Of note for this clonotype: Its target is unknown.

A J-beta primer mix and a sample-barcoded 5' primer were used in a second PCR of roughly 7 to 12 cycles. The authors tagged each cDNA molecule using a template-switch adaptor with 12 random nucleotides. TCRdb reanalysed the 5' RACE reads using MiXCR and keeps one entry per CDR3 protein. The table shows about 970,000 distinct CDR3 sequences, with 51% occurring only once. Trimming cost V 4 bases and J 2 bases, with 15 bases left between them. Germline lookup yields CDR1 KGHDR and CDR2 SFDVKD. The CDR3 covers 16 residues. The chain links TRBV24-1 to TRBJ2-3, with no clear D. What was sequenced was blood. The receptor's source is a woman aged 60-70 years in good health. The chain's CDR3 is CATSDPQGRYTDTQYF. DNA for the CDR3: TGTGCCACCAGTGACCCCCAAGGACGGTACACAGATACGCAGTATTTT.